This TCR beta chain was identified in a study of cytomegalovirus exposure and HLA in healthy donors. Study observations and caveats: In a later analysis, TCR association rates varied by HLA locus: DRB1 most, HLA-C fewest. In a later analysis, more than 15,000 TCR beta sequences were associated with HLA alleles at 0.05 false discovery rate.

In this sample, this clone turned up many times. Its antigen remains unidentified. Within the sample, other DNA sequences also encode this same CDR3. The PCR used 60 Vbeta and 13 Jbeta primers. Data came from immunoSEQ multiplex PCR; TCRdb stores just in-frame clones and leaves some out. The profile shows 85,000 to 100,000 clones, roughly three fifths of them singletons. The CDR3 runs to 15 residues. Germline V lookup: CDR1 SNHLY, CDR2 FYNNEI. V dropped 1 base and J dropped 2; count of bases not matched to a gene: 1. The clonotype was recovered from a man aged 60 to 69 in good health and CMV-seronegative. J is TRBJ1-5 and V is TRBV2; the match to TRBD1 covers 8 bases. The sample was PBMCs. CDR3 region: CASSEGGQGNQPQHF. Written as DNA, the CDR3 is TGTGCCAGCAGTGAAGGGGGACAGGGCAATCAGCCCCAGCATTTT.